One and the same sample provided the 24 T cell receptor beta chains below, sequenced in a study of cytomegalovirus exposure and HLA in healthy donors. Researchers ran the PCR with 60 Vbeta and 13 Jbeta primers. Data came from immunoSEQ multiplex PCR; TCRdb stores just in-frame clones and leaves some out. The data show approximately 100,000 clones, less than 70% seen once. The sequenced material came from PBMCs. The receptor set was obtained from a human donor in good health.

Only a few counts were recorded for this clone. V is TRBV7-3 and J is TRBJ2-1, with 8 bases that match TRBD1. Germline V gene sequence: CDR1 SGHTA, CDR2 FQGTGA. With V trimmed by 2 bases and J by 4 bases, 10 bases remained unmatched. The CDR3 is 17 amino acids. This CDR3 reads CASSLDRGPRTYNEQFF. The CDR3 DNA follows: TGTGCCAGCAGCTTAGACAGGGGCCCACGTACTTACAATGAGCAGTTCTTC.

The genes are TRBV5-1 and TRBJ2-6; D perhaps matches TRBD1 (5 bases). This CDR3 spans 17 amino acids. V lost 3 bases to trimming and J lost 0 bases, with 13 bases between them. CDR1 and CDR2 (germline): SGHRS, YFSETQ. CDR3 protein: CASSYLGQDSGANVLTF. Here the CDR3 DNA reads TGCGCCAGCAGCTACCTTGGACAAGACTCTGGGGCCAACGTCCTGACTTTC.

The rearrangement joins TRBV7-9 to TRBJ2-3; 12 bases match TRBD2. CDR3 length: 14 residues. The V segment lost 5 bases and the J segment 10 bases; nucleotides outside the gene matches: 7. The germline V gene encodes CDR1 SEHNR and CDR2 FQNEAQ (reference sequence). CDR3 residues: CASSTSGGRDAQYF. In nucleotides, the CDR3 is TGTGCCAGCAGCACTAGCGGGGGGCGTGATGCGCAGTATTTT.

The gene calls are TRBV20-1 and TRBJ1-2, with unresolved D. V was cut by 6 bases and J by 8 bases, with 13 bases left in between. Germline CDR1 and CDR2: DFQATT and SNEGSKA (reference sequence). This CDR3 comprises 11 residues. DNA for the CDR3: TGCAGTGCCAGCCCCGTGGAGGGCTACACCTTC. Translation gives CSASPVEGYTF.

This sequence joins TRBV19 and TRBJ2-1; TRBD1 aligns across 9 bases. The junction had 10 bases not matched to a gene; V was cut back by 5 bases and J by 8 bases. CDR3 length equals 15 residues. The germline CDR1 and CDR2 sequences are LNHDA and SQIVND (reference sequence). The CDR3 DNA reads as TGTGCCAGTAGTCAACAGGGGGCGGGCAACGATGAGCAGTTCTTC. It translates to CASSQQGAGNDEQFF.

The chain carries TRBV10-3 and TRBJ2-1; 12 bases are shared with TRBD2. V trimming: 7 bases; J trimming: 0 bases; junction bases outside the gene matches: 10. Germline CDR1 reads ENHRY; CDR2 reads SYGVKD. The CDR3 loop spans 18 amino acids. As DNA, the CDR3 is TGTGCCATCAACGAACTAGCGGGGGGCCTCGGCTCCTACAATGAGCAGTTCTTC. It translates to CAINELAGGLGSYNEQFF.

This chain connects TRBV4-3 to TRBJ1-5; D remains ambiguous. Germline values: CDR1 LGHNA, CDR2 YSLEER. With 0 bases removed from V and 1 base from J, the gap between germline ends came to 13 bases. This CDR3 comprises 17 residues. CDR3 nucleotide sequence: TGCGCCAGCAGCCAAGATCCTTCAACCGGGAGCAATCAGCCCCAGCATTTT. It specifies CASSQDPSTGSNQPQHF.

This clone was counted only a few times. This chain connects TRBV5-8 to TRBJ2-5; 8 nucleotides align to TRBD2. V was clipped by 0 bases and J by 1 base; unmatched bases: 5. The CDR3 runs 16 residues. Per the germline V gene, CDR1 is SGHTS and CDR2 is YDEGEE. The CDR3 is CASSLADGLAQETQYF. The CDR3 DNA reads TGTGCCAGCAGCTTGGCCGATGGACTAGCCCAAGAGACCCAGTACTTC.

This clone was detected a few times. The chain carries TRBV30 and TRBJ2-7, with D possibly TRBD2 on 7 matching bases. V was trimmed by 3 bases and J by 2 bases, leaving 20 bases between them. The CDR3 runs 16 residues. Germline CDR1 reads GTSNPN; CDR2 reads SVGIG (reference sequence). CDR3 sequence reads: CAWSPIRGAATYEQYF. The CDR3 nucleotides read TGTGCCTGGAGCCCTATCCGGGGGGCGGCCACCTACGAGCAGTACTTC.

The genes are TRBV9 and TRBJ1-5, with a tentative D call TRBD1 (5 bases). Per germline, CDR1 SGDLS and CDR2 YYNGEE. The CDR3 is 14 residues long. Trimming took 5 bases from V and 0 from J, leaving 9 bases between them. CDR3 sequence: CASSTGYSNQPQHF. The CDR3 nucleotides are TGTGCCAGCAGTACAGGTTATAGCAATCAGCCCCAGCATTTT.

V is TRBV19 and J is TRBJ1-2; possible D gene TRBD1, 5 bases. Germline-derived CDR1 and CDR2 are LNHDA and SQIVND (reference sequence). The V and J ends lost 3 bases and 8 bases respectively, with 16 bases between them. The CDR3 loop spans 14 amino acids. The CDR3 reads CASSMREGTSGYTF. The CDR3 DNA reads TGTGCCAGTAGTATGAGGGAGGGGACGAGCGGCTACACCTTC.

This chain links TRBV18 with TRBJ2-7; 7 positions match TRBD1. There are 15 residues in the CDR3. CDR1 KGHSH and CDR2 LQKENI come from the germline V gene. With V trimmed by 6 bases and J by 7 bases, 15 bases remained unmatched. The CDR3 bases are TGTGCCAGCTCGCACGAACAACTCGACAGGGTTGAGCAGTACTTC. Its translation is CASSHEQLDRVEQYF.

This chain's CDR3 is CASSLASYTGELFF. CDR3 bases: TGTGCCAGCAGCTTAGCGAGTTACACCGGGGAGCTGTTTTTT. The genes are TRBV7-6 and TRBJ2-2; the D is unclear. The germline V and J ends were trimmed by 0 bases and 3 bases, with 5 bases remaining between them. Germline values: CDR1 SGHVS, CDR2 FNYEAQ. The CDR3 contains 14 residues.

V usage is TRBV10-3 and J usage is TRBJ1-1; no clear D gene. V was cut by 5 bases and J by 4 bases, with 14 bases left in between. Germline CDR1 and CDR2: ENHRY and SYGVKD. The CDR3 contains 14 residues. CDR3 nucleotide sequence: TGTGCCATCAGTTCGGGAGGAATTGGCACTGAAGCTTTCTTT. This codes for CAISSGGIGTEAFF.

This clone has a handful of counts. The chain employs TRBV5-5 and TRBJ1-2; D remains unclear. Trimming removed 0 bases from V and 4 bases from J, with 4 bases in between. Per germline, CDR1 SGHKS and CDR2 YYEKEE (reference sequence). This CDR3 contains 12 residues. CDR3 nucleotides: TGTGCCAGCAGCTTGGACGGCTATGGCTACACCTTC. As protein: CASSLDGYGYTF.

The rearrangement joins TRBV19 to TRBJ2-1; 7 positions match TRBD2. The CDR3 loop spans 13 amino acids. Germline trimming cut 6 bases from V and 10 bases from J; bases unmatched to any gene: 9. Germline V gives CDR1 LNHDA, CDR2 SQIVND (reference sequence). The CDR3 reads CASSLQGLLEQFF. Here the CDR3 DNA reads TGTGCCAGTAGCCTCCAGGGACTATTGGAGCAGTTCTTC. Complete variable domain (other parts from reference TRBV19 and TRBJ2-1): DGGITQSPKYLFRKEGQNVTLSCEQNLNHDAMYWYRQDPGQGLRLIYYSQIVNDFQKGDIAEGYSVSREKKESFPLTVTSAQKNPTAFYLCASSLQGLLEQFFGPGTRLTVL.

The V and J genes are TRBV6-5 and TRBJ1-1, with D uncertain. The germline V gene encodes CDR1 MNHEY and CDR2 SVGAGI. This CDR3 region has 12 residues. The V end lost 5 bases, the J end lost 6 bases, and 10 bases lay between the germline ends. The chain's CDR3 is CASSDYRAEAFF. As DNA, the CDR3 is TGTGCCAGCAGTGATTATAGAGCTGAAGCTTTCTTT.

The chain links TRBV10-3 to TRBJ1-1; D is unclear. The CDR3 totals 14 residues. The germline V gene encodes CDR1 ENHRY and CDR2 SYGVKD. The germline V and J ends were trimmed by 6 bases and 0 bases, with 11 bases remaining between them. CDR3 nucleotide sequence: TGTGCCATCAGCAGCACAGAAATGAACACTGAAGCTTTCTTT. Its protein product is CAISSTEMNTEAFF.

This clone was counted only a few times. This chain links TRBV19 with TRBJ2-1, with 10 positions matching TRBD2. The CDR3 totals 15 residues. From germline, CDR1 is LNHDA and CDR2 SQIVND (reference sequence). V trimming: 8 bases; J trimming: 9 bases; junction bases outside the gene matches: 13. CDR3 region: CASSQRAGGQTEQFF. In DNA form, the CDR3 reads TGTGCCAGTTCACAACGAGCGGGGGGGCAGACTGAGCAGTTCTTC. Combining the CDR3 with reference TRBV19 and TRBJ2-1 gives the whole variable domain DGGITQSPKYLFRKEGQNVTLSCEQNLNHDAMYWYRQDPGQGLRLIYYSQIVNDFQKGDIAEGYSVSREKKESFPLTVTSAQKNPTAFYLCASSQRAGGQTEQFFGPGTRLTVL.

V gene TRBV5-1 combines with J gene TRBJ1-5, with a tentative D call TRBD1 (5 bases). The CDR3 length is 15 residues. The V gene lost 0 bases and the J gene lost 8 bases, with 15 bases spanning the gap. Per germline, CDR1 SGHRS and CDR2 YFSETQ. In nucleotides, the CDR3 is TGCGCCAGCAGCTTGGACGGTGGGGCAGGTGAGCCCCAGCATTTT. This gives the protein CASSLDGGAGEPQHF.

The chain couples TRBV6-5 to TRBJ2-5; no clear D. There are 11 residues in the CDR3. CDR1 MNHEY and CDR2 SVGAGI come from the germline V gene. With 7 bases removed from V and 0 bases from J, the gap between germline ends came to 3 bases. CDR3 protein: CASTNQETQYF. Written as DNA, the CDR3 is TGTGCCAGCACAAACCAAGAGACCCAGTACTTC.

The chain employs TRBV2 and TRBJ2-1; 16 nucleotides match TRBD2. This CDR3 comprises 15 residues. Germline CDR1 reads SNHLY; CDR2 reads FYNNEI. V gave up 6 bases and J gave up 7 bases; unmatched junction bases: 3. In DNA form, the CDR3 reads TGTGCCAGCAGCCAGGGACTAGCGGGGGGGAATGAGCAGTTCTTC. It is translated as CASSQGLAGGNEQFF. Combining the CDR3 with reference TRBV2 and TRBJ2-1 gives the whole variable domain EPEVTQTPSHQVTQMGQEVILRCVPISNHLYFYWYRQILGQKVEFLVSFYNNEISEKSEIFDDQFSVERPDGSNFTLKIRSTKLEDSAMYFCASSQGLAGGNEQFFGPGTRLTVL.

The rearrangement uses TRBV7-9 and TRBJ2-3, with TRBD2 matching 7 bases. The CDR3 is made up of 12 amino acids. Per the germline V gene, CDR1 is SEHNR and CDR2 is FQNEAQ (reference sequence). Trimming removed 6 bases from V and 4 bases from J; junction bases left unmatched: 1. This CDR3 reads CASRLAADTQYF. Here the CDR3 DNA reads TGTGCCAGCAGGCTAGCGGCAGATACGCAGTATTTT.

The chain is built from TRBV11-3 and TRBJ2-1, with TRBD1 matching over 8 bases. Unmatched junction bases numbered 1, after V lost 1 base and J lost 2 bases. CDR1 SGHNT and CDR2 YENEEA come from the germline V gene. CDR3 length: 15 residues. The CDR3 spells CASSLVQGAYNEQFF. The CDR3 nucleotides are TGTGCCAGCAGCTTAGTACAGGGGGCCTACAATGAGCAGTTCTTC.